A selection of T cell receptor beta chains follows, all from one sample in a study of T cells after yellow fever vaccination. TCRdb reprocessed the 5' RACE reads via MiXCR and lists one record per CDR3 protein. The repertoire has a few hundred thousand distinct CDR3 sequences, approximately 8% of them found once; the top ten carry roughly 15%. The sample here was PBMCs, taken around 45 days after the first yellow fever vaccination. The receptor source for this set is a man between 18 and 29 years old who received the YFV17D yellow fever vaccine. Each CDR3 is given without its conserved first and last residue.

J | V | CDR3
TRBJ1-1 | TRBV3-1 | ASSPTGVTEAF
TRBJ2-2 | TRBV24-1 | ATSVGGATGELF
TRBJ2-1 | TRBV7-8 | ASSSTLAGGPNEQF
TRBJ2-3 | TRBV12-3/TRBV12-4 | ASELYAGSDTQY
TRBJ2-2 | TRBV20-1 | SALDRSNTGELF
TRBJ2-3 | TRBV30 | ASRLTGIGTDTQY
TRBJ2-3 | TRBV4-1 | ASSRKPPGPTSTDTQY
TRBJ2-6 | TRBV5-5 | ASSFVSLGISGANVLT
TRBJ2-6 | TRBV27 | ASRSSGANVLT
TRBJ2-3 | TRBV7-2 | ASSLRRGVPRLY
TRBJ1-4 | TRBV29-1 | SVGGGTNEKLF
TRBJ2-3 | TRBV18 | ASSPRNSLTSTDTQY
TRBJ1-5 | TRBV7-8 | ASSLAGRRGANQPQH
TRBJ1-2 | TRBV4-3 | ASSQVGQRVGYT
TRBJ1-2 | TRBV5-1 | ASRFGPAGGYT
TRBJ1-2 | TRBV7-2 | ASSLEPNPNYGYT
TRBJ1-2 | TRBV12-3/TRBV12-4 | ASSSVQLGYGYT
TRBJ1-1 | TRBV5-1 | ASIRQGITEAF
TRBJ1-4 | TRBV5-1 | ASSTDRWGEKLF
TRBJ2-5 | TRBV5-1 | ASSIGKLEGTQY
TRBJ1-4 | TRBV6-5 | ASSYSGETEKLF
TRBJ2-3 | TRBV5-6 | ASSFTNRGWGTDTQY
TRBJ2-7 | TRBV7-9 | ASSLMGRAAEQY
TRBJ1-1 | TRBV6-5 | ASSYSFGLMNTVAF
TRBJ2-1 | TRBV5-1 | ASSRSSGGSYNEQF
TRBJ2-2 | TRBV4-2 | ASSRKTSGGAYAGELF
TRBJ2-5 | TRBV7-2 | ASSPKLAIRETQY
TRBJ1-5 | TRBV6-1 | ASRAAPRDRILNQPQH
TRBJ2-1 | TRBV5-1 | ASFLIGGGNYNEQF
TRBJ1-5 | TRBV7-2 | ASSASRTSRAQH
TRBJ2-2 | TRBV20-1 | SARVINTGELF
TRBJ2-2 | TRBV29-1 | SVGGHTTGELF
TRBJ1-2 | TRBV5-1 | ASRLSPGTGVGYT
TRBJ2-1 | TRBV5-4 | ASSWAASTNEQF
TRBJ2-1 | TRBV5-1 | ASSLFRRGGGNEQF
TRBJ2-3 | TRBV7-9 | ASRSGPVSADTQY
TRBJ2-3 | TRBV20-1 | SASPSYFTDTQY
TRBJ1-4 | TRBV4-3 | ASSQTQQGNEKLF